The rows below give T cell receptor beta chains drawn from one sample of a study of human T cells and chemical hapten exposure. Using its own MiXCR run on the RACE reads, TCRdb lists one record per CDR3 protein. The sample yields approximately 400,000 distinct CDR3 sequences, less than 6.5% seen once. Sequenced material: whole blood, taken in connection with sensitization to the hapten diphenylcyclopropenone (DPC). The receptors here all came from a woman aged 45-65 years with alopecia areata. Some clones in this sample may be carry-over from other donors' samples. CDR3s include the opening cysteine and the closing phenylalanine or tryptophan. The order of the fields is V gene, clone size, D gene, J gene, CDR3 protein, CDR3 DNA. The D gene is left open where the match is weak. Some rows mark clone size as missing; the rest say once, few, many or name a class of expanded clone.

v_call: TRBV7-9
clone_size: few
d_call: NA
j_call: TRBJ2-6
cdr3_aa: CASRGARGPGANVLTF
cdr3_nt: TGTGCCTCAAGGGGGGCGCGGGGCCCTGGGGCCAACGTCCTGACTTTC

v_call: TRBV11-2
clone_size: many
d_call: TRBD2
j_call: TRBJ2-1
cdr3_aa: CASSLSGRIENEQFF
cdr3_nt: TGTGCCAGCAGCCTTAGCGGGAGGATTGAAAATGAGCAGTTCTTC

v_call: TRBV6-5
clone_size: NA
d_call: NA
j_call: TRBJ2-7
cdr3_aa: CASSYLSGKRGGEQYF
cdr3_nt: TGTGCCAGCAGTTACCTTTCAGGGAAAAGGGGCGGCGAGCAGTACTTC

v_call: TRBV7-2
clone_size: many
d_call: TRBD1
j_call: TRBJ1-5
cdr3_aa: CASTMGQGSWPQHF
cdr3_nt: TGTGCCAGCACCATGGGACAGGGGTCATGGCCCCAGCATTTT

v_call: TRBV9
clone_size: few
d_call: NA
j_call: TRBJ2-2
cdr3_aa: CASSVRLSGELFF
cdr3_nt: TGTGCCAGCAGCGTACGGCTGTCCGGGGAGCTGTTTTTT

v_call: TRBV2
clone_size: many
d_call: NA
j_call: TRBJ2-3
cdr3_aa: CASSATGNTQYF
cdr3_nt: TGTGCCAGCAGCGCGACAGGCAATACGCAGTATTTT

v_call: TRBV6-6
clone_size: NA
d_call: NA
j_call: TRBJ1-5
cdr3_aa: CASKKINQPQHF
cdr3_nt: TGTGCCAGCAAAAAGATTAATCAGCCCCAGCATTTT

v_call: TRBV27
clone_size: many
d_call: NA
j_call: TRBJ2-1
cdr3_aa: CASSSPGGHNEQFF
cdr3_nt: TGTGCCAGCAGTTCCCCCGGGGGACACAATGAGCAGTTCTTC

v_call: TRBV4-2
clone_size: few
d_call: NA
j_call: TRBJ2-3
cdr3_aa: CASSQLLSGGTDTQYF
cdr3_nt: TGTGCCAGCAGCCAATTGTTATCTGGCGGCACAGATACGCAGTATTTT

v_call: TRBV6-5
clone_size: many
d_call: TRBD1
j_call: TRBJ1-5
cdr3_aa: CASRGQGVNQPQHF
cdr3_nt: TGTGCCAGCAGGGGACAGGGGGTCAATCAGCCCCAGCATTTT

v_call: TRBV7-2
clone_size: few
d_call: TRBD2
j_call: TRBJ2-2
cdr3_aa: CASSLHPPGGTGELFF
cdr3_nt: TGTGCCAGCAGCTTACATCCCCCGGGAGGTACCGGGGAGCTGTTTTTT

v_call: TRBV5-1
clone_size: NA
d_call: TRBD1
j_call: TRBJ2-7
cdr3_aa: CASSLEAGGLYEQYF
cdr3_nt: TGCGCCAGCAGCTTGGAGGCAGGGGGCTTGTACGAGCAGTACTTC

v_call: TRBV5-3
clone_size: many
d_call: NA
j_call: TRBJ2-3
cdr3_aa: CARSFLRDSTDTQYF
cdr3_nt: TGTGCCAGAAGCTTCCTCAGGGACTCCACAGATACGCAGTATTTT

v_call: TRBV4-2
clone_size: many
d_call: NA
j_call: TRBJ1-2
cdr3_aa: CASSQEGYGYTF
cdr3_nt: TGTGCCAGCAGCCAAGAAGGGTATGGCTACACCTTC

v_call: TRBV2
clone_size: many
d_call: NA
j_call: TRBJ1-5
cdr3_aa: CANSKDSGSNQPQHF
cdr3_nt: TGTGCTAACTCTAAGGACTCCGGGAGCAATCAGCCCCAGCATTTT

v_call: TRBV4-1
clone_size: few
d_call: NA
j_call: TRBJ2-1
cdr3_aa: CASSQEAGYNEQFF
cdr3_nt: TGCGCCAGCAGCCAAGAGGCGGGGTACAATGAGCAGTTCTTC

v_call: TRBV7-8
clone_size: many
d_call: NA
j_call: TRBJ2-7
cdr3_aa: CASSLGPLGYEQYF
cdr3_nt: TGTGCCAGCAGCCTGGGACCGTTAGGTTACGAGCAGTACTTC

v_call: TRBV19
clone_size: many
d_call: NA
j_call: TRBJ1-2
cdr3_aa: CASTISKWDTNYGYTF
cdr3_nt: TGTGCCAGTACCATATCGAAGTGGGACACCAACTATGGCTACACCTTC

v_call: TRBV7-8
clone_size: NA
d_call: TRBD1
j_call: TRBJ2-7
cdr3_aa: CASSPLPGQPYEQYF
cdr3_nt: TGTGCCAGCAGCCCTTTACCGGGACAGCCCTACGAGCAGTACTTC

v_call: TRBV10-3
clone_size: NA
d_call: NA
j_call: TRBJ2-3
cdr3_aa: CAISESRDTQYF
cdr3_nt: TGTGCCATCAGTGAGTCCCGGGATACGCAGTATTTT

v_call: TRBV20-1
clone_size: NA
d_call: NA
j_call: TRBJ1-1
cdr3_aa: CSAMTANTEAFF
cdr3_nt: TGCAGTGCCATGACAGCGAACACTGAAGCTTTCTTT

v_call: TRBV2
clone_size: NA
d_call: TRBD1
j_call: TRBJ1-6
cdr3_aa: CASRETGNSPLHF
cdr3_nt: TGTGCCAGCAGGGAGACAGGGAATTCACCCCTCCACTTT

v_call: TRBV30
clone_size: few
d_call: NA
j_call: TRBJ2-7
cdr3_aa: CAWSGVSYEQYF
cdr3_nt: TGTGCCTGGAGCGGGGTTTCCTACGAGCAGTACTTC

v_call: TRBV12-3/TRBV12-4
clone_size: NA
d_call: NA
j_call: TRBJ1-5
cdr3_aa: CASTPWTQGSNQPQHF
cdr3_nt: TGTGCCAGCACCCCTTGGACTCAGGGGAGCAATCAGCCCCAGCATTTT

v_call: TRBV12-3/TRBV12-4
clone_size: few
d_call: NA
j_call: TRBJ1-4
cdr3_aa: CASSPPRGEKLFF
cdr3_nt: TGTGCCAGCAGCCCCCCCCGGGGAGAAAAACTGTTTTTT

v_call: TRBV28
clone_size: many
d_call: TRBD1
j_call: TRBJ2-3
cdr3_aa: CASSFVLTGSTDTQYF
cdr3_nt: TGTGCCAGCAGCTTCGTCCTGACAGGGAGCACAGATACGCAGTATTTT